This T cell receptor (beta chain) was identified in a study of T cell responses to AZD1222 COVID-19 vaccine. Study conclusions and caveats: Spike-specific TCR breadth and depth went up after people got two AZD1222 doses. The donor group comprised mostly white British people and more females; the analysis possibly underestimated clonal diversity. Dominant CD4 TCR responses targeted spike regions 160-218 and 743-854.

Germline lookup yields CDR1 MNHEY and CDR2 SVGEGT. The V gene lost 6 bases and the J gene lost 7 bases, with 10 bases spanning the gap. This CDR3 region has 11 residues. Remarks on this clone: What it binds is not known.

Generated by immunoSEQ multiplex PCR, the TCRdb table keeps only in-frame clones and is missing some. This sample has 150,000 to 200,000 clones; about 90% occur once, and the top ten carry under 2.5%. Specimen: peripheral blood, collected on day 0 of AZD1222 vaccination. This receptor was identified in an adult in good health. The chain has TRBV6-2 or TRBV6-3 and TRBJ2-7; D gene ambiguous. CDR3 sequence (DNA): TGTGCCAGCAGCCAGAGGAAAGAGCAGTACTTC. This translates into CASSQRKEQYF.